Shown below are 20 T cell receptor beta chains from a single sample sequenced in a study of blood T cell repertoires in COVID-19. Data came from immunoSEQ multiplex PCR; TCRdb stores just in-frame clones and leaves some out. The sample yields 160,000 or so clones, 80% to 90% seen once. The sequencing input was peripheral blood. The origin of the receptors is a woman aged 35 to 49 with acute or convalescent COVID-19.

The chain uses TRBV19 and TRBJ2-7, with TRBD1 matching over 9 bases. This CDR3 region has 14 residues. Germline assignment: CDR1 LNHDA and CDR2 SQIVND (reference sequence). Unmatched junction bases numbered 5, after V lost 3 bases and J lost 5 bases. As DNA, the CDR3 is TGTGCCAGTAGTATCGGACAGGGGCTCGACGAGCAGTACTTC. As protein: CASSIGQGLDEQYF.

The chain has TRBV27 and TRBJ1-1; no firm D call. V shed 8 bases and J shed 1 base, with 8 bases lying between them. CDR3 size: 12 residues. CDR1 and CDR2 from the germline V gene are MNHEY and SMNVEV (reference sequence). In DNA form, the CDR3 reads TGTGCCAGCGGTGCGGGGAACACTGAAGCTTTCTTT. This gives the protein CASGAGNTEAFF.

The V and J genes are TRBV19 and TRBJ1-1; TRBD1 might be the D (5 bases). The CDR3 sequence is 13 residues long. The germline V gene has CDR1 LNHDA and CDR2 SQIVND (reference sequence). The germline V and J ends were trimmed by 9 bases and 5 bases, with 16 bases remaining between them. CDR3 protein: CASHYGGSTEAFF. The CDR3 DNA sequence: TGTGCCAGCCACTACGGGGGGTCGACTGAAGCTTTCTTT.

The chain is built from TRBV7-8 and TRBJ1-5; 9 bases are shared with TRBD1. This CDR3 region has 16 residues. Trimming cost V 1 base and J 1 base; bases outside gene matches: 2. CDR1 and CDR2 (germline): SGHVS, FQNEAQ. The CDR3 nucleotides read TGTGCCAGCAGCTTAGGGACAGGGGAGAGCAATCAGCCCCAGCATTTT. This encodes CASSLGTGESNQPQHF. Full variable domain (missing parts from reference TRBV7-8 and TRBJ1-5): GAGVSQSPRYKVAKRGQDVALRCDPISGHVSLFWYQQALGQGPEFLTYFQNEAQLDKSGLPSDRFFAERPEGSVSTLKIQRTQQEDSAVYLCASSLGTGESNQPQHFGDGTRLSIL.

This sequence joins TRBV13 and TRBJ1-6, with D possibly matching TRBD1 (5 bases). Germline V gene sequence: CDR1 PRHDT, CDR2 FYEKMQ (reference sequence). The V and J ends lost 2 bases and 10 bases respectively, with 9 bases between them. This CDR3 contains 13 residues. The CDR3 region is CASSLRGGSPLHF. The CDR3 DNA reads TGTGCCAGCAGCTTACGGGGGGGATCACCCCTCCACTTT.

The chain employs TRBV28 and TRBJ2-1; 8 bases are shared with TRBD2. The germline gives CDR1 MDHEN, CDR2 SYDVKM. CDR3 length equals 16 residues. The J segment lost 6 bases and the V segment lost 6 bases, leaving 13 bases of the junction unmatched. In nucleotides, the CDR3 is TGTGCCAGCAGGAATTTTGGAGCGGGGGTCCTCAATGAGCAGTTCTTC. Protein: CASRNFGAGVLNEQFF.

The rearrangement uses TRBV30 and TRBJ1-2; a possible D gene is TRBD1 (6 bases). V was trimmed by 5 bases and J by 0 bases, leaving 22 bases between them. Germline V CDR1 and CDR2: GTSNPN, SVGIG (reference sequence). This CDR3 has 17 residues. DNA for the CDR3: TGTGCCTGGTACACAAGGGGGTTGACCGGTTCTAACTATGGCTACACCTTC. Translation: CAWYTRGLTGSNYGYTF.

This clone came up a few times. The V call is TRBV6-6, the J call TRBJ2-2; D remains unclear. V was trimmed by 6 bases and J by 4 bases, leaving 12 bases between them. The length of the CDR3 is 14 residues. Germline CDR1 reads MNHNY; CDR2 reads SVGAGI (reference sequence). The chain's CDR3 is CASRGVSGTGELFF. The CDR3 DNA follows: TGTGCCAGCAGGGGTGTGTCAGGCACCGGGGAGCTGTTTTTT.

The genes are TRBV7-2 and TRBJ2-1; D is perhaps TRBD1 (5 bases). The V gene lost 5 bases and the J gene lost 9 bases, with 14 bases spanning the gap. Looked up from germline, CDR1 is SGHTA and CDR2 is FQGNSA. The CDR3 totals 13 residues. The CDR3 coding sequence is TGTGCCAGCAGCCCTGGTGGGGCCGGTGAGCAGTTCTTC. It specifies CASSPGGAGEQFF.

The chain combines TRBV9 with TRBJ2-5; perhaps TRBD1 as D (5 bases). CDR3 length equals 16 residues. Per germline, CDR1 SGDLS and CDR2 YYNGEE. The V end lost 2 bases, the J end lost 2 bases, and 16 bases lay between the germline ends. This chain's CDR3 is CASSVDRQGGQETQYF. The CDR3 bases are TGTGCCAGCAGCGTCGACCGGCAGGGCGGTCAAGAGACCCAGTACTTC.

The rearrangement links TRBV7-9 to TRBJ2-1, with 8 bases matching TRBD1. V dropped 4 bases and J dropped 10; count of bases not matched to a gene: 9. The CDR3 runs to 14 residues. The germline gives CDR1 SEHNR, CDR2 FQNEAQ (reference sequence). CDR3 bases: TGTGCCAGCAGCTCTCAGGACAGGGTATGGGAGCAGTTCTTC. Protein product: CASSSQDRVWEQFF.

V is TRBV24-1 and J is TRBJ2-1; D gene ambiguous. The germline gives CDR1 KGHDR, CDR2 SFDVKD. V lost 4 bases, J lost 7 bases, and 16 bases lay in between. The CDR3 totals 15 residues. CDR3 protein: CATSEVGRFANEQFF. CDR3 nucleotide sequence: TGTGCCACCAGTGAGGTCGGCAGGTTCGCAAATGAGCAGTTCTTC.

The chain has TRBV12-3 or TRBV12-4 and TRBJ2-1; D gene ambiguous. V was pared by 3 bases and J by 4 bases, with 7 bases between. This CDR3 contains 13 residues. The CDR3 coding sequence is TGTGCCAGCAGTTTCCGAGCATACAATGAGCAGTTCTTC. Its protein is CASSFRAYNEQFF.

The chain recombines TRBV27 with TRBJ1-5, with 11 bases identical to TRBD1. The CDR3 is made up of 17 amino acids. The V gene's germline CDR1 is MNHEY and CDR2 SMNVEV (reference sequence). After removal of 5 bases from V and 0 bases from J, the junction contained 6 bases not matched to a gene. CDR3 nucleotides: TGTGCCAGCAGTAACGGACAGGGGGCAAGTAGCAATCAGCCCCAGCATTTT. Translated, it gives CASSNGQGASSNQPQHF.

This chain connects TRBV2 to TRBJ1-1, with 8 bases identical to TRBD1. Germline V gives CDR1 SNHLY, CDR2 FYNNEI. After removal of 6 bases from V and 3 bases from J, the junction contained 6 bases not matched to a gene. This CDR3 region has 14 residues. CDR3 sequence reads: CASSDTGGDTEAFF. Written as DNA, the CDR3 is TGTGCCAGCAGCGATACAGGGGGTGACACTGAAGCTTTCTTT.

V gene TRBV19 combines with J gene TRBJ2-2, with unresolved D. In germline, CDR1 is LNHDA, CDR2 SQIVND (reference sequence). This CDR3 has 14 amino acids. V lost 0 bases, J lost 0 bases, and 2 bases lay in between. CDR3 residues: CASSIDSNTGELFF. The CDR3 bases are TGTGCCAGTAGTATAGACTCGAACACCGGGGAGCTGTTTTTT.

The CDR3 here is CAWSVGQGYLSPLHF. Written as DNA, the CDR3 is TGTGCCTGGAGTGTCGGACAGGGCTATCTTTCACCCCTCCACTTT. The rearrangement links TRBV30 to TRBJ1-6, with TRBD1 identical over 8 bases. This CDR3 has 15 amino acids. Trimming took 0 bases from V and 9 from J; bases not matched to a gene: 7. Germline lookup yields CDR1 GTSNPN and CDR2 SVGIG (reference sequence).

The J gene is TRBJ2-3, the V gene TRBV12-3 or TRBV12-4; D perhaps matches TRBD1 (6 bases). CDR3 length: 12 residues. The V end lost 7 bases, the J end lost 7 bases, and 12 bases lay between the germline ends. CDR3 in DNA: TGTGCCAGCACTCCAGGGGCAAATACGCAGTATTTT. Its translation is CASTPGANTQYF.

This clone was seen only once. This chain joins TRBV29-1 and TRBJ2-2; TRBD2 aligns across 10 bases. Trimming took 6 bases from V and 7 from J; bases not matched to a gene: 8. CDR3 length: 14 amino acids. Per the germline V gene, CDR1 is SQVTM and CDR2 is ANQGSEA. The CDR3 protein is CSVRAGGLNGELFF. The DNA of the CDR3 is TGCAGCGTGCGAGCGGGGGGGCTTAACGGGGAGCTGTTTTTT.

The V call is TRBV6-2 or TRBV6-3, the J call TRBJ2-7, with TRBD2 matching 11 bases. Trimming at V came to 0 bases and at J to 6 bases, leaving 4 bases not matched to a gene. The CDR3 has 15 residues. The germline gives CDR1 MNHEY, CDR2 SVGEGT. The DNA for the CDR3 is TGTGCCAGCAGTTACTCGGAGACTAGCGGGATCGAGCAGTACTTC. It encodes CASSYSETSGIEQYF.